Following are 27 T cell receptor beta chains from one sample sequenced in a study of shared clonotypes between healthy human individuals. Selected positively for CCR7 and CD45RO-negative, naive CD8 cells excluded terminally differentiated effector memory CD45RA+ cells. The data were produced by immunoSEQ multiplex PCR, yet TCRdb's version contains in-frame clones alone and is incomplete. The sample yields 1.5 million to 2.5 million clones, approximately 94% seen once. The sequenced sample was naive CD8+ T cells sorted from blood. The receptors come from a man younger than 30 in good health.

Comment on this clone: At one end the junction does not follow the germline gene, possibly because of a read error. This same CDR3 is encoded by further DNA sequences in the sample. The chain has TRBV5-6 and TRBJ1-5; 8 nucleotides line up with TRBD1. The CDR3 runs 14 residues. Germline lookup yields CDR1 SGHDT and CDR2 YYEEEE. The CDR3 loop is CASSLAGGNQPQHF. The DNA of the CDR3 is TGTGCCAGCAGCTTGGCAGGGGGCAACCAGCCCCAGCATTTT. The complete variable domain, with remaining parts taken from reference TRBV5-6 and TRBJ1-5, reads DAGVTQSPTHLIKTRGQQVTLRCSPKSGHDTVSWYQQALGQGPQFIFQYYEEEERQRGNFPDRFSGHQFPNYSSELNVNALLLGDSALYLCASSLAGGNQPQHFGDGTRLSIL.

The V and J genes are TRBV10-3 and TRBJ2-3; no definite D call. The CDR3 has 11 amino acids. V lost 9 bases, J lost 4 bases, and 8 bases lay in between. Germline CDR1 and CDR2: ENHRY and SYGVKD. The CDR3 sequence: CAIMKADTQYF. In nucleotides, the CDR3 is TGTGCCATAATGAAGGCAGATACGCAGTATTTT.

The count of this clone is one. This sequence joins TRBV7-9 and TRBJ1-5; no firm D call. CDR3 size: 14 residues. Germline V gene data show CDR1 as SEHNR and CDR2 as FQNEAQ (reference sequence). Trimming stripped 5 bases from V and 2 bases from J, with 10 bases between. DNA for the CDR3: TGTGCCAGCAGCCCCGGCGAGGGCAATCAGCCCCAGCATTTT. Its translation is CASSPGEGNQPQHF.

Concerning this clone itself: Additional DNA sequences in this sample encode the identical CDR3. The V gene is TRBV13, the J gene TRBJ2-7; D ambiguous. Trimming took off 5 bases at V and 0 bases at J, with 8 bases between the two ends. The CDR3 is 13 amino acids. The germline V gene has CDR1 PRHDT and CDR2 FYEKMQ (reference sequence). The CDR3 region has the DNA TGTGCCAGCAGCCCCTCCAGCTCCTACGAGCAGTACTTC. This gives the protein CASSPSSSYEQYF.

The genes are TRBV28 and TRBJ2-3; 10 bases match TRBD2. V was clipped by 3 bases and J by 6 bases; unmatched bases: 18. CDR1 and CDR2 (germline): MDHEN, SYDVKM. The CDR3 is made up of 19 amino acids. This CDR3 reads CASSFGVVAGGTQEDTQYF. CDR3 DNA sequence: TGTGCCAGCAGTTTTGGGGTCGTAGCGGGGGGAACCCAGGAGGATACGCAGTATTTT.

With regard to this clone: This CDR3 is also generated by other DNA sequences in the sample. The rearrangement links TRBV5-6 to TRBJ2-7; 10 bases are a match to TRBD1. V lost 4 bases and J lost 1; bases outside the gene matches: 2. Germline V lookup: CDR1 SGHDT, CDR2 YYEEEE. There are 14 residues in the CDR3. The CDR3, as DNA: TGTGCCAGCAGCGGGGACAGGGGATCCTACGAGCAGTACTTC. Amino acids: CASSGDRGSYEQYF.

This chain uses TRBV10-3 with TRBJ2-3; TRBD2 matches 11 bases. Germline-derived CDR1 and CDR2 are ENHRY and SYGVKD. There are 16 residues in the CDR3. The V and J ends lost 7 bases and 5 bases, in that order; junction bases with no gene match: 11. CDR3: CAITSSTSGAQDTQYF. The CDR3 DNA reads TGTGCCATCACATCATCGACTAGCGGGGCCCAAGATACGCAGTATTTT.

The rearrangement links TRBV28 to TRBJ2-7; D remains unclear. Trimming pared 3 bases from V and 4 bases from J, leaving 7 bases between. CDR1 MDHEN and CDR2 SYDVKM come from the germline V gene. CDR3 length equals 12 residues. CDR3 sequence reads: CASSFSPYEQYF. The CDR3 nucleotides read TGTGCCAGCAGTTTTAGTCCTTACGAGCAGTACTTC.

With regard to this clone: A much larger clone lies a single base off, so this may be a read error. This CDR3 is also generated by other DNA sequences in the sample. This sequence joins TRBV11-3 and TRBJ1-1; weak D call: TRBD1 (5 bases). This CDR3 region has 12 residues. Trimming stripped 3 bases from V and 5 bases from J, with 7 bases between. Germline assignment: CDR1 SGHNT and CDR2 YENEEA. Here the CDR3 reads CASSFGGTEAFF. As DNA, the CDR3 is TGTGCCAGCAGCTTCGGGGGGACTGAAGCTTTCTTT.

The chain carries TRBV15 and TRBJ1-1, with 7 bases identical to TRBD1. This CDR3 contains 15 residues. Germline V CDR1 and CDR2: LNHNV, YYDKDF (reference sequence). V gave up 3 bases and J gave up 0 bases; unmatched junction bases: 4. The CDR3 sequence: CATSSPTGMNTEAFF. CDR3 coding DNA: TGTGCCACCAGCAGCCCGACAGGGATGAACACTGAAGCTTTCTTT.

The gene calls are TRBV19 and TRBJ2-1; 9 bases map to TRBD2. The germline gives CDR1 LNHDA, CDR2 SQIVND (reference sequence). The CDR3 sequence is 15 residues long. V gave up 1 base and J gave up 5 bases; unmatched junction bases: 3. The CDR3 nucleotides read TGTGCCAGTAGTATAGGGAGCGGGGGGAACAATGAGCAGTTCTTC. Its protein product is CASSIGSGGNNEQFF.

This chain connects TRBV4-3 to TRBJ1-1; D might be TRBD1 (5 bases). Germline CDR1 is LGHNA and CDR2 is YSLEER. Trimming pared 1 base from V and 0 bases from J, leaving 9 bases between. This CDR3 has 15 residues. CDR3 nucleotide sequence: TGCGCCAGCAGCCAAGGGGGGGAGATGAACACTGAAGCTTTCTTT. This translates into CASSQGGEMNTEAFF.

The chain has TRBV6-1 and TRBJ2-7; tentatively, D is TRBD1 (5 bases). V was shortened by 10 bases and J by 4 bases, with 14 bases between the two germline ends. CDR1 and CDR2 (germline): MNHNS, SASEGT. The CDR3 spans 12 residues. The CDR3 coding sequence is TGTGCCACAAAACAGGACACTTACGAGCAGTACTTC. Its translation is CATKQDTYEQYF.

J is TRBJ2-1 and V is TRBV16; possible D gene TRBD1, 6 bases. Germline loops: CDR1 KGHSY, CDR2 FQNENV. The CDR3 extends over 16 amino acids. V dropped 5 bases and J dropped 0 bases, with 14 bases sitting between them. DNA for the CDR3: TGTGCCAGCAGCACTACTGGACAGAGCTCCTACAATGAGCAGTTCTTC. This encodes CASSTTGQSSYNEQFF. Variable domain in full (rest from reference TRBV16 and TRBJ2-1): GEEVAQTPKHLVRGEGQKAKLYCAPIKGHSYVFWYQQVLKNEFKFLISFQNENVFDETGMPKERFSAKCLPNSPCSLEIQATKLEDSAVYFCASSTTGQSSYNEQFFGPGTRLTVL.

J is TRBJ2-5 and V is TRBV6-5; D perhaps matches TRBD2 (6 bases). V lost 2 bases and J 4 bases, leaving 14 bases between the germline ends. Germline values: CDR1 MNHEY, CDR2 SVGAGI. This CDR3 has 15 amino acids. The CDR3 coding sequence is TGTGCCAGCAGTTACGTGGGGGGTAGCGTAGAGACCCAGTACTTC. Translating gives CASSYVGGSVETQYF.

Comments on this clone: Within the sample, other DNA sequences also encode this same CDR3. V usage is TRBV4-1 and J usage is TRBJ2-1; D is possibly TRBD2 (5 bases). This CDR3 spans 14 amino acids. CDR1 is MGHRA and CDR2 is YSYEKL in the germline V gene. V was pared by 2 bases and J by 6 bases, with 11 bases between. This CDR3 reads CASSQLAGGNEQFF. In DNA, the CDR3 is TGCGCCAGCAGCCAACTAGCTGGTGGCAATGAGCAGTTCTTC.

The gene calls are TRBV5-4 and TRBJ2-7; possibly TRBD2 for D (5 bases). CDR3 length: 16 residues. Looked up from germline, CDR1 is SGHNT and CDR2 is YYREEE (reference sequence). Trimming pared 0 bases from V and 1 base from J, leaving 14 bases between. CDR3 nucleotide sequence: TGTGCCAGCAGCTTGGCCCTGGGGAGTTCTTCCTACGAGCAGTACTTC. Amino acid sequence: CASSLALGSSSYEQYF.

The rearrangement uses TRBV28 and TRBJ1-5; TRBD1 is a possible D gene (5 bases). The CDR3 has 15 amino acids. V was cut by 2 bases and J by 4 bases, with 12 bases left in between. CDR1 and CDR2 from the germline V gene are MDHEN and SYDVKM. CDR3 nucleotide sequence: TGTGCCAGCAGTTTAGAAGCGGGGGAGAATCAGCCCCAGCATTTT. Its translation is CASSLEAGENQPQHF. Full variable domain (missing parts from reference TRBV28 and TRBJ1-5): DVKVTQSSRYLVKRTGEKVFLECVQDMDHENMFWYRQDPGLGLRLIYFSYDVKMKEKGDIPEGYSVSREKKERFSLILESASTNQTSMYLCASSLEAGENQPQHFGDGTRLSIL.

Only a few counts were recorded for this clone. This sample includes further DNA sequences coding for the same CDR3. The V gene is TRBV30, the J gene TRBJ1-5, with a possible D match to TRBD1 (5 bases). Trimming stripped 5 bases from V and 0 bases from J, with 11 bases between. The germline gives CDR1 GTSNPN, CDR2 SVGIG (reference sequence). The CDR3 contains 14 residues. CDR3 loop: CAWGGENSNQPQHF. Written as DNA, the CDR3 is TGTGCCTGGGGAGGGGAAAATAGCAATCAGCCCCAGCATTTT.

The chain recombines TRBV27 with TRBJ2-1, with a tentative D call TRBD1 (5 bases). Between the trimmed V and J ends, which lost 5 bases and 8 bases, there was a span of 13 bases. CDR3 length: 13 residues. Germline CDR1 MNHEY, CDR2 SMNVEV (reference sequence). For the CDR3, the DNA is TGTGCCAGCAGTCCCCTGTTAGGGGATGAGCAGTTCTTC. Translation gives CASSPLLGDEQFF.

Of note for this clone: Additional DNA sequences in this sample encode the identical CDR3. V usage is TRBV6-6 and J usage is TRBJ1-1; 8 bases agree with TRBD1. The CDR3 consists of 12 residues. V lost 5 bases to trimming and J lost 8 bases; unmatched junction nucleotides: 4. Germline V gives CDR1 MNHNY, CDR2 SVGAGI (reference sequence). CDR3 in amino acids: CASSPGQGEAFF. CDR3 bases: TGTGCCAGCAGTCCCGGACAGGGCGAAGCTTTCTTT.

On this clone: A much larger clonotype is one base distant, so this may be a read error. The identical CDR3 is also encoded by other nucleotide sequences in the sample. This chain links TRBV7-2 with TRBJ2-7; D not resolved. From germline, CDR1 is SGHTA and CDR2 FQGNSA. The V and J ends lost 1 base and 5 bases respectively, with 3 bases between them. The CDR3 has 11 residues. The CDR3: CASSLGDEQYF. In nucleotides, the CDR3 is TGTGCCAGCAGCTTAGGTGACGAGCAGTACTTC.

The V and J genes are TRBV9 and TRBJ2-1; 7 positions match TRBD2. The length of the CDR3 is 15 residues. With 0 bases clipped from V and 2 bases from J, the junction kept 2 bases outside the gene matches. Looked up from germline, CDR1 is SGDLS and CDR2 is YYNGEE. The CDR3 region is CASSVGLAAYNEQFF. As DNA, the CDR3 is TGTGCCAGCAGCGTAGGTCTAGCGGCCTACAATGAGCAGTTCTTC. The variable domain in full, with the rest retrieved from reference TRBV9 and TRBJ2-1, is DSGVTQTPKHLITATGQRVTLRCSPRSGDLSVYWYQQSLDQGLQFLIQYYNGEERAKGNILERFSAQQFPDLHSELNLSSLELGDSALYFCASSVGLAAYNEQFFGPGTRLTVL.

The chain couples TRBV10-1 to TRBJ2-7, with 8 bases identical to TRBD1. V lost 5 bases to trimming and J lost 1 base; unmatched junction nucleotides: 1. Germline V gene data show CDR1 as WNHNN and CDR2 as SYGVQD (reference sequence). The CDR3 totals 13 residues. The CDR3 nucleotides are TGCGCCAGCAGTACAGGGGGGTCCTACGAGCAGTACTTC. Residues: CASSTGGSYEQYF.

This chain links TRBV27 with TRBJ2-2; 9 nucleotides line up with TRBD2. With 6 bases clipped from V and 1 base from J, the junction kept 6 bases outside the gene matches. CDR3 length: 16 residues. Germline loops: CDR1 MNHEY, CDR2 SMNVEV (reference sequence). The CDR3, as DNA: TGTGCCAGCAGGCCGCGGGAGGGAGGGAACACCGGGGAGCTGTTTTTT. It yields the protein CASRPREGGNTGELFF.

The V gene is TRBV27, the J gene TRBJ2-3; tentative D call: TRBD2 (5 bases). The CDR3 loop spans 15 amino acids. The V end was cut by 6 bases, the J end by 2 bases, with 15 bases between. Germline assignment: CDR1 MNHEY and CDR2 SMNVEV (reference sequence). The CDR3, as DNA: TGTGCCAGCAGCCCACTAGGTCCCGCCACAGATACGCAGTATTTT. As protein: CASSPLGPATDTQYF.

The chain has TRBV7-8 and TRBJ2-6; TRBD2 aligns across 7 bases. The CDR3 spans 16 residues. Germline-derived CDR1 and CDR2 are SGHVS and FQNEAQ. V was pared by 5 bases and J by 3 bases, with 7 bases of the junction left unmatched. For the CDR3, the DNA is TGTGCCAGCAGCCCAGGAACTAGCGTTGGGGCCAACGTCCTGACTTTC. This codes for CASSPGTSVGANVLTF.